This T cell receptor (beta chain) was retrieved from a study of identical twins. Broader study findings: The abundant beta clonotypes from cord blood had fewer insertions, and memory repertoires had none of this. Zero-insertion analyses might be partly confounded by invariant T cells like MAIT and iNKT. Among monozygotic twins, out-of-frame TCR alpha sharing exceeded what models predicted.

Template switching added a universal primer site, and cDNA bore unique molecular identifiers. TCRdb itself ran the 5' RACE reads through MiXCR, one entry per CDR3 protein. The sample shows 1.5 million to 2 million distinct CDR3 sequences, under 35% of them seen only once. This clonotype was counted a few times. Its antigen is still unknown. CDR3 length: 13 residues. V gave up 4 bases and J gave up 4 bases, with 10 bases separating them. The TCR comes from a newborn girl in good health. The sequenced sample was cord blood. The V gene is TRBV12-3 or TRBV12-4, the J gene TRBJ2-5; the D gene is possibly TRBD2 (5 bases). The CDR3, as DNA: TGTGCCAGCAGTTACGAGGGAATAGAGACCCAGTACTTC. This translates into CASSYEGIETQYF.